The rows below give T cell receptor beta chains drawn from one sample of a study of T cell responses to AZD1222 COVID-19 vaccine. TCRdb keeps only in-frame clones here, not all; method: immunoSEQ multiplex PCR. The table records roughly 28,000 clones, around 90% of them present only once. The specimen comprised peripheral blood, sampled on day 0 of AZD1222 vaccination. Every receptor here comes from an adult in good health. CDR3s include the opening cysteine and the closing phenylalanine or tryptophan. A D gene is named only where the DNA matches it firmly. Size tells how often a clone was seen (once, few, many) or the class of an expanded clone, and some rows leave it out.

cdr3_nt: TGTGCCAGCTTTATAGATCCCTACACTGAAGCTTTCTTT
cdr3_aa: CASFIDPYTEAFF
v_call: TRBV6-5
clone_size: once
d_call: .
j_call: TRBJ1-1

cdr3_nt: TGTGCCACCAGTAGGACGGGGGACTATGGCTACACCTTC
cdr3_aa: CATSRTGDYGYTF
v_call: TRBV24-1
clone_size: .
d_call: .
j_call: TRBJ1-2

cdr3_nt: TGTGCCAGCAGCTCTACCGTCCAAGAGACCCAGTACTTC
cdr3_aa: CASSSTVQETQYF
v_call: TRBV5-4
clone_size: .
d_call: .
j_call: TRBJ2-5

cdr3_nt: TGTGCCTGGAGTGTACCGGGCAGGGGGCCGTATGGCTACACCTTC
cdr3_aa: CAWSVPGRGPYGYTF
v_call: TRBV30
clone_size: .
d_call: TRBD1
j_call: TRBJ1-2

cdr3_nt: TGCGCCAGCAGCTTGGAGCGCAACGGGCCTGAAAAACTGTTTTTT
cdr3_aa: CASSLERNGPEKLFF
v_call: TRBV5-1
clone_size: .
d_call: .
j_call: TRBJ1-4

cdr3_nt: TGTGCCAGCACACCAGGGGGTAGCTCCTACAATGAGCAGTTCTTC
cdr3_aa: CASTPGGSSYNEQFF
v_call: TRBV28
clone_size: .
d_call: TRBD1
j_call: TRBJ2-1

cdr3_nt: TGTGCCAGTAGTATAGTGAGGGGGAACACTGAAGCTTTCTTT
cdr3_aa: CASSIVRGNTEAFF
v_call: TRBV19
clone_size: few
d_call: .
j_call: TRBJ1-1

cdr3_nt: TGTGCCAGCAGTGCAGAGACAGGGAACGAGCAGTACTTC
cdr3_aa: CASSAETGNEQYF
v_call: TRBV2
clone_size: .
d_call: TRBD1
j_call: TRBJ2-7

cdr3_nt: TGTGCCAGCAGTTTAGGAGGGTTTGAGCAGTTCTTC
cdr3_aa: CASSLGGFEQFF
v_call: TRBV12-3/TRBV12-4
clone_size: .
d_call: .
j_call: TRBJ2-1

cdr3_nt: TGTGCCAGCACCCAACAAAGGAACACTGAAGCTTTCTTT
cdr3_aa: CASTQQRNTEAFF
v_call: TRBV6-5
clone_size: .
d_call: .
j_call: TRBJ1-1

cdr3_nt: TGTGCCAGTAGCCGGACATGGGAACCCTACGAGCAGTACTTC
cdr3_aa: CASSRTWEPYEQYF
v_call: TRBV19
clone_size: .
d_call: .
j_call: TRBJ2-7